This T cell receptor beta chain was retrieved from a study of blood T cell repertoires in COVID-19. Looking at the study overall: Samples representing acute and convalescent COVID-19 were sourced from the United States, Italy and Spain.

Authors' data handling: Amplification from reference gene primers served as the basis for estimated nucleated cell counts. TCRdb's copy holds only in-frame clones and misses some; the assay was immunoSEQ multiplex PCR. That table furnishes V, J and clone size, whereas the DNA furnished D and trimming. This sample has approximately 12,000 clones, with roughly nine tenths found just once. The CDR3 spans 15 residues. Trimming shortened V by 0 bases and J by 1 base, and 7 bases separated the two germline ends. Germline V gene lookup returns CDR1 LGHNA and CDR2 YNFKEQ. The sequenced sample was peripheral blood. This sequence originates from a man in his 70s with active COVID-19. This chain links TRBV4-2 with TRBJ1-5; D remains ambiguous. The CDR3 here is CASSQDSGSNQPQHF. In DNA form, the CDR3 reads TGTGCCAGCAGCCAAGATTCAGGCAGCAATCAGCCCCAGCATTTT.